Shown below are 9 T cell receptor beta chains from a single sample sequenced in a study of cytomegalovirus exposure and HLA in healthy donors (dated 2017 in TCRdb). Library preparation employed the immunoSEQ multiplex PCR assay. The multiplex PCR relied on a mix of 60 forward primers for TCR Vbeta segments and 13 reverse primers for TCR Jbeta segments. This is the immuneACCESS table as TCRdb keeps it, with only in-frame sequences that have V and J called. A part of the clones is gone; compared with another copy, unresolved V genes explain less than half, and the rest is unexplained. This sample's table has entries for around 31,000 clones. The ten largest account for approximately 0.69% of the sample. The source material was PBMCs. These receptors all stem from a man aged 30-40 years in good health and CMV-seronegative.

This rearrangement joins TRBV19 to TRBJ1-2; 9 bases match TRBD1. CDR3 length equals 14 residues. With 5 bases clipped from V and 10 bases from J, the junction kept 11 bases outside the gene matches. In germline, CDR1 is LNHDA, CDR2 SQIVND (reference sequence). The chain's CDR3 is CASSPGQGSHDYTF. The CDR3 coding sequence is TGTGCCAGTAGTCCGGGACAGGGCTCCCATGACTACACCTTC.

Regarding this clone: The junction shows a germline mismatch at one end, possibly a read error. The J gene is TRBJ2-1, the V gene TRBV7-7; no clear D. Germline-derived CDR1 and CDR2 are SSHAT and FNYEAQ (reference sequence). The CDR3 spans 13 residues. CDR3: CASSSSSYNEQFF. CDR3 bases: TGTGCTAGCAGCTCCAGCTCCTACAATGAGCAGTTCTTC. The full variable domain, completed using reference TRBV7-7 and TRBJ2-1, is GAGVSQSPRYKVTKRGQDVTLRCDPISSHATLYWYQQALGQGPEFLTYFNYEAQPDKSGLPSDRFSAERPEGSISTLTIQRTEQRDSAMYRCASSSSSYNEQFFGPGTRLTVL.

The CDR3, as DNA: TGCAGCGTGGGGACAGCTAATCAGCCCCAGCATTTT. Protein sequence: CSVGTANQPQHF. This sequence joins TRBV29-1 and TRBJ1-5; the match to TRBD1 covers 7 bases. V was clipped by 6 bases and J by 4 bases; unmatched bases: 3. Germline CDR1 SQVTM, CDR2 ANQGSEA. CDR3 size: 12 residues.

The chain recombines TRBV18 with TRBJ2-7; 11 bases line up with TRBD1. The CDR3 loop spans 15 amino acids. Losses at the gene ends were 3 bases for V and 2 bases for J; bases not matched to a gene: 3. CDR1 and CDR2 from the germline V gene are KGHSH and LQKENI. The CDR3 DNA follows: TGTGCCAGCTCACCGGGACAGGGGGGGACCTACGAGCAGTACTTC. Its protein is CASSPGQGGTYEQYF.

This CDR3 reads CASSLEGNYEQYF. The CDR3 nucleotides read TGCGCCAGCAGCTTGGAGGGGAACTACGAGCAGTACTTC. The rearrangement links TRBV5-1 to TRBJ2-5; weak D call: TRBD1 (5 bases). Judging by the DNA end, TRBJ2-7 fits better; the J call may be wrong. This CDR3 is 13 amino acids long. CDR1 SGHRS and CDR2 YFSETQ come from the germline V gene.

The CDR3 here is CASAYRDSRNYGYTF. CDR3 in DNA: TGTGCCAGCGCCTATAGGGACAGCCGAAACTATGGCTACACCTTC. The rearrangement uses TRBV27 and TRBJ1-2, with TRBD1 matching 7 bases. CDR3 length equals 15 residues. After removal of 8 bases from V and 2 bases from J, the junction contained 11 bases not matched to a gene. Germline V gene sequence: CDR1 MNHEY, CDR2 SMNVEV (reference sequence).

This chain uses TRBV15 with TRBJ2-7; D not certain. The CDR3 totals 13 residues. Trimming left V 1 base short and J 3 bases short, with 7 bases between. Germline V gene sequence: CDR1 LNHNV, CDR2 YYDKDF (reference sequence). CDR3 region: CATSRGLDYEQYF. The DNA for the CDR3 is TGTGCCACCAGCAGAGGGCTAGACTACGAGCAGTACTTC.

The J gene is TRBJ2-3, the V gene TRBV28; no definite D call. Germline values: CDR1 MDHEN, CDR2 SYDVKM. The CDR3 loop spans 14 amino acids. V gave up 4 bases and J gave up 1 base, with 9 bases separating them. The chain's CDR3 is CASSYTGGTDTQYF. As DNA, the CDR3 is TGTGCCAGCAGTTACACGGGTGGCACAGATACGCAGTATTTT.

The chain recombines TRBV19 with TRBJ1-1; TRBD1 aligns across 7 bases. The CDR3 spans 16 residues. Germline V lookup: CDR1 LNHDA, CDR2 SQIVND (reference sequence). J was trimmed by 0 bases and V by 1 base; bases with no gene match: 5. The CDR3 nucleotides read TGTGCCAGTAGTATAGTATTCGGGACAGTGAACACTGAAGCTTTCTTT. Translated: CASSIVFGTVNTEAFF.